A selection of T cell receptor beta chains follows, all from one sample in a study of cytomegalovirus exposure and HLA in healthy donors. The repertoire was sequenced with immunoSEQ multiplex PCR; TCRdb's copy has only in-frame clones and lacks some. The table lists over 85,000 clones, under 75% of them singletons. The sample consisted of PBMCs. The receptors derive from a female donor in good health and CMV-seronegative. Both conserved end residues are part of each CDR3.

j_call	v_call	cdr3_aa
TRBJ1-2	TRBV5-1	CASPPTAYGYTF
TRBJ2-7	TRBV29-1	CSVVRVGEQYF
TRBJ1-2	TRBV5-4	CASSWGQVYGYTF
TRBJ1-6	TRBV5-6	CASSRWGQGESPLHF
TRBJ2-5	TRBV20-1	CSASYETQYF
TRBJ2-7	TRBV30	CAWSVGLAGYEQYF
TRBJ2-7	TRBV6-5	CASSYSKSGGEYF
TRBJ2-7	TRBV15	CATSRDFRQGYGEQYF
TRBJ1-1	TRBV19	CASSPAQGLMNTEAFF
TRBJ1-4	TRBV2	CASSDGTGNEKLFF
TRBJ2-2	TRBV11-2	CASSYTSGGFNTGELFF
TRBJ1-1	TRBV10-3	CATSGTGVGTEAFF
TRBJ2-2	TRBV6-6	CASTPGQGNGELFF
TRBJ2-1	TRBV6-1	CASSELAGGRNEQFF
TRBJ1-1	TRBV23-1	CASSPNREFTEAFF
TRBJ2-1	TRBV7-8	CASSLAPTSGSRYNEQFF
TRBJ1-2	TRBV6-1	CASSEDRGLANYGYTF
TRBJ2-1	TRBV29-1	CSVEDNGREVQFF
TRBJ2-3	TRBV19	CASSTVPGQGADTQYF
TRBJ1-5	TRBV28	CASSFLTYRGGQPQHF
TRBJ2-1	TRBV4-3	CASSQDHTQGARDEQFF
TRBJ2-1	TRBV5-4	CASKGLPNEQFF
TRBJ2-1	TRBV29-1	CSVHTSGNYNEQFF
TRBJ1-1	TRBV7-3	CASSPMQGAVAFF
TRBJ2-5	TRBV4-3	CASSQGQGYETQYF
TRBJ2-7	TRBV7-9	CASSLGQGLDEQYF
TRBJ1-5	TRBV4-2	CASSQGGDQPQHF
TRBJ2-7	TRBV28	CASSPAGQGDGEQYF
TRBJ1-2	TRBV5-4	CASSFRQGDYGYTF
TRBJ1-3	TRBV28	CASSSTGGRGNTIYF
TRBJ2-1	TRBV18	CASSRSLTGDYNEQFF
TRBJ2-5	TRBV9	CASSVATGGGEETQYF
TRBJ2-1	TRBV6-5	CASSYTSGVGNEQFF
TRBJ2-2	TRBV28	CASSPFRELFF
TRBJ1-4	TRBV10-2	CASSPPGQGMEFTNEKLFF
TRBJ2-7	TRBV15	CATSRDPIGPPLPPSYEQYF
TRBJ2-1	TRBV5-1	CASSLTSGGTNEQFF
TRBJ1-6	TRBV9	CASSVRGTNSPLHF
TRBJ2-2	TRBV7-3	CASSLRSSNTGELFF
TRBJ1-1	TRBV27	CASSSNMNTEAFF
TRBJ2-7	TRBV6-1	CASRQTSGLIYEQYF
TRBJ2-3	TRBV10-2	CASSDPQRGVTDTQYF
TRBJ2-5	TRBV21-1	CASSNRKPRGETQYF
TRBJ2-1	TRBV4-1	CASSSLAGGHYNEQFF
TRBJ1-2	TRBV28	CASSLASGRGYGYTF
TRBJ2-5	TRBV6-5	CASSPHLEGETQYF
TRBJ1-1	TRBV6-1	CATSPVAEGTEAFF
TRBJ2-3	TRBV4-2	CASSQGGGGSSTDTQYF
TRBJ2-3	TRBV6-4	CASSELAGAPGDTQYF
TRBJ2-5	TRBV2	CASMRRGLYQETQYF
TRBJ1-4	TRBV11-2	CASSPGQGVSTNEKLFF
TRBJ2-1	TRBV7-7	CASSPKRGSSYNEQFF